The 21 T cell receptor beta chains in this list originate from one sample, sequenced in a study of regulatory T cells in long-lasting Graves disease. As for time point: persistent/refractory GD, antithyroid drugs over 5 years with positive TRAb. Generation of the TCR library employed RNA extracted from PBMCs. For TCR beta, libraries came from iRepertoire HTBI primers and Arm-PCR of CDR3 regions. MiXCR was run by TCRdb on the multiplex PCR reads, yielding one entry per CDR3 protein. This sample carries approximately 360,000 distinct CDR3 sequences, roughly 24% of them seen once, and the ten largest clones take about 27%. The specimen comprised peripheral blood mononuclear cells (PBMCs), sampled when the disease was refractory, from a patient treated with antithyroid drugs. The receptor source for this set is a woman in her thirties or forties with Graves disease.

This clonotype was detected ten times or more. The chain uses TRBV6-6 and TRBJ1-3; D is undetermined. This CDR3 has 15 amino acids. Between the trimmed V and J ends, which lost 0 bases and 0 bases, there was a span of 6 bases. CDR1 MNHNY and CDR2 SVGAGI come from the germline V gene (reference sequence). CDR3 sequence reads: CASSYSASSGNTIYF. The CDR3 DNA sequence: TGTGCCAGCAGTTACTCGGCGTCCTCTGGAAACACCATATATTTT.

This clonotype was detected many times. The rearrangement joins TRBV28 to TRBJ1-1; D unresolved. Trimming took 6 bases from V and 4 from J, leaving 15 bases between them. This CDR3 has 14 amino acids. Germline-derived CDR1 and CDR2 are MDHEN and SYDVKM. CDR3 coding DNA: TGTGCCAGCAGCCTGGGGTCGTCGAGCACTGAAGCTTTCTTT. Translating gives CASSLGSSSTEAFF.

V and J are TRBV15 and TRBJ2-1; 8 bases are shared with TRBD1. J lost 9 bases, V lost 0 bases, and 13 bases had no gene match. Germline-derived CDR1 and CDR2 are LNHNV and YYDKDF (reference sequence). The CDR3 runs 17 residues. DNA of the CDR3: TGTGCCACCAGCAGAGATGAGGGCAGGGGGCTATCTTTTGAGCAGTTCTTC. This codes for CATSRDEGRGLSFEQFF.

This clonotype was counted between two and nine times. The J gene is TRBJ2-7, the V gene TRBV7-2, with D unclear. Germline lookup yields CDR1 SGHTA and CDR2 FQGNSA. CDR3 size: 15 residues. Trimming stripped 1 base from V and 3 bases from J, with 13 bases between. The DNA for the CDR3 is TGTGCCAGCAGCTTAGGTAGCTCCTCCAGCTACGAGCAGTACTTC. Amino acids: CASSLGSSSSYEQYF.

CDR3 in amino acids: CASSEGGTDHFSGNTIYF. The CDR3 coding sequence is TGTGCCAGCAGTGAAGGGGGAACGGACCATTTCTCTGGAAACACCATATATTTT. J is TRBJ1-3 and V is TRBV25-1; possibly TRBD1 for D (5 bases). Germline V lookup: CDR1 MGHDK, CDR2 SYGVNS. This CDR3 is 18 amino acids long. Trimming took off 2 bases at V and 0 bases at J, with 17 bases between the two ends.

The chain couples TRBV14 to TRBJ1-4, with TRBD1 as a possible D gene (6 bases). V lost 0 bases and J lost 8, with 16 bases in between. The V gene's germline CDR1 is SGHDN and CDR2 FVKESK. CDR3 size: 16 residues. DNA for the CDR3: TGTGCCAGCAGCCAAGATGGAGCAGGGGCGGGGGAAAAACTGTTTTTT. This gives the protein CASSQDGAGAGEKLFF.

Ten or more counts support this clonotype. This rearrangement joins TRBV11-2 to TRBJ2-7; the D is unclear. Germline values: CDR1 SGHAT, CDR2 FQNNGV. Deletions cut 0 bases from V and 4 bases from J, with 10 bases between. The length of the CDR3 is 14 residues. CDR3 DNA: TGTGCCAGCAGCTTAGATCGAAGTGGGTACGAGCAGTACTTC. Residues: CASSLDRSGYEQYF. The full variable domain, its missing parts supplied by reference TRBV11-2 and TRBJ2-7, is EAGVAQSPRYKIIEKRQSVAFWCNPISGHATLYWYQQILGQGPKLLIQFQNNGVVDDSQLPKDRFSAERLKGVDSTLKIQPAKLEDSAVYLCASSLDRSGYEQYFGPGTRLTVT.

This clonotype has ten or more counts. The rearrangement links TRBV29-1 to TRBJ1-1; 8 nucleotides match TRBD1. CDR1 SQVTM and CDR2 ANQGSEA come from the germline V gene. V dropped 6 bases and J dropped 0; count of bases not matched to a gene: 3. The CDR3 totals 13 residues. This CDR3 reads CSVGQGLNTEAFF. The CDR3 DNA follows: TGCAGCGTCGGACAGGGTCTGAACACTGAAGCTTTCTTT.

Of note for this clonotype: With a much larger clone just one base away, this may be a read error. The V call is TRBV6-5, the J call TRBJ1-1, with a tentative D call TRBD1 (5 bases). Germline V gene sequence: CDR1 MNHEY, CDR2 SVGAGI. The CDR3 loop spans 13 amino acids. The CDR3 bases are TGTGTCAGCAGTTACACGTCAGGGCGGGAAGCTTTCTTT. This sequence encodes CVSSYTSGREAFF.

In this sample, this clonotype turned up many times. The chain couples TRBV28 to TRBJ2-1; no clear D. Germline loops: CDR1 MDHEN, CDR2 SYDVKM. V lost 2 bases and J 3 bases, leaving 5 bases between the germline ends. The CDR3 extends over 13 amino acids. The CDR3 nucleotides are TGTGCCAGCAGTTTAACGGACTACAATGAGCAGTTCTTC. Residues: CASSLTDYNEQFF.

The chain uses TRBV13 and TRBJ2-2; no clear D. This CDR3 is built from 15 residues. In germline, CDR1 is PRHDT, CDR2 FYEKMQ (reference sequence). Deletions cut 5 bases from V and 6 bases from J, with 16 bases between. The CDR3: CASSLGPIGSGELFF. DNA for the CDR3: TGTGCCAGCAGCCTGGGCCCGATAGGTTCCGGGGAGCTGTTTTTT.

CDR3 nucleotide sequence: TGTGCCAGCAGCTTAGCGCTTTGGGGTAAGAACACTGAAGCTTTCTTT. Translated, it gives CASSLALWGKNTEAFF. The chain is built from TRBV7-2 and TRBJ1-1, with D unclear. Germline CDR1 reads SGHTA; CDR2 reads FQGNSA. This CDR3 is built from 16 residues. Trimming pared 0 bases from V and 1 base from J, leaving 12 bases between.

The chain is built from TRBV18 and TRBJ2-3; D ambiguous. Germline V gene data show CDR1 as KGHSH and CDR2 as LQKENI. Between the trimmed V and J ends, which lost 2 bases and 4 bases, there was a span of 13 bases. There are 15 residues in the CDR3. The CDR3 region has the DNA TGTGCCAGCTCACCAAGGCCATCCAGCTCAGATACGCAGTATTTT. Its protein is CASSPRPSSSDTQYF.

Sample share makes this clonotype medium-sized. This rearrangement joins TRBV2 to TRBJ2-2; 7 bases line up with TRBD2. Unmatched junction bases numbered 7, after V lost 0 bases and J lost 6 bases. The CDR3 loop spans 16 amino acids. The germline CDR1 and CDR2 sequences are SNHLY and FYNNEI. CDR3 bases: TGTGCCAGCAGTGAAGCGCTGGCGGGAGCGGCCGGGGAGCTGTTTTTT. It encodes CASSEALAGAAGELFF.

This clonotype occurred many times. The J gene is TRBJ2-5, the V gene TRBV5-1; D is unclear. The CDR3 runs to 11 residues. CDR1 and CDR2 from the germline V gene are SGHRS and YFSETQ. The V end lost 2 bases, the J end lost 5 bases, and 4 bases lay between the germline ends. The CDR3 sequence is CASSFMETQYF. The CDR3 nucleotides read TGCGCCAGCAGCTTCATGGAGACCCAGTACTTC. The complete variable domain, with remaining parts taken from reference TRBV5-1 and TRBJ2-5, reads KAGVTQTPRYLIKTRGQQVTLSCSPISGHRSVSWYQQTPGQGLQFLFEYFSETQRNKGNFPGRFSGRQFSNSRSEMNVSTLELGDSALYLCASSFMETQYFGPGTRLLVL.

This chain uses TRBV24-1 with TRBJ2-2; D remains ambiguous. The CDR3 loop spans 18 amino acids. Trimming took off 2 bases at V and 1 base at J, with 16 bases between the two ends. Per germline, CDR1 KGHDR and CDR2 SFDVKD. The CDR3 region is CATSDSPGRIKNTGELFF. In nucleotides, the CDR3 is TGTGCCACCAGTGATTCCCCCGGACGGATCAAGAACACCGGGGAGCTGTTTTTT.

This clonotype has only a few counts. The chain combines TRBV20-1 with TRBJ1-6; no reliable D call. V lost 0 bases and J lost 0, with 15 bases in between. Germline V gene data show CDR1 as DFQATT and CDR2 as SNEGSKA (reference sequence). The CDR3 spans 18 residues. CDR3 sequence (DNA): TGCAGTGCTAGAGATCCCTCGGCAAGTAGCTCCTATAATTCACCCCTCCACTTT. This encodes CSARDPSASSSYNSPLHF.

This clonotype was recorded at least ten times. CDR3: CASSPLRSPRGYTF. The CDR3 DNA sequence: TGTGCCAGCAGCCCTCTAAGGTCCCCCCGTGGCTACACCTTC. The chain combines TRBV11-2 with TRBJ1-2; D is ambiguous. Germline CDR1 SGHAT, CDR2 FQNNGV. This CDR3 is 14 amino acids long. V was trimmed by 5 bases and J by 7 bases, leaving 17 bases between them.

This chain joins TRBV27 and TRBJ2-7, with a weak D call TRBD1 (6 bases). Germline assignment: CDR1 MNHEY and CDR2 SMNVEV (reference sequence). The CDR3 spans 15 residues. The V end lost 6 bases, the J end lost 0 bases, and 15 bases lay between the germline ends. Here the CDR3 DNA reads TGTGCCAGCAGCTGGGGTAGGGGGTTCTCCTACGAGCAGTACTTC. Translating it yields CASSWGRGFSYEQYF.

The chain joins TRBV29-1 to TRBJ2-1; 8 bases match TRBD2. Germline CDR1 reads SQVTM; CDR2 reads ANQGSEA. CDR3 size: 16 residues. V was clipped by 3 bases and J by 2 bases; unmatched bases: 9. The CDR3 here is CSVDILAVDTYNEQFF. CDR3 DNA: TGCAGCGTTGATATACTAGCGGTGGACACCTACAATGAGCAGTTCTTC.

The V and J genes are TRBV20-1 and TRBJ2-7, with 10 bases matching TRBD2. Losses at the gene ends were 0 bases for V and 4 bases for J; bases not matched to a gene: 12. This CDR3 has 17 residues. Germline lookup yields CDR1 DFQATT and CDR2 SNEGSKA (reference sequence). CDR3 sequence: CSARDSSGRARKYEQYF. The CDR3 DNA sequence: TGCAGTGCTAGAGATTCCAGCGGGAGGGCGAGGAAGTACGAGCAGTACTTC.